These T cell receptor beta chains were read from a single sample in a study of T cells in Graves' hyperthyroidism and ophthalmopathy. TCRdb reprocessed the multiplex PCR reads via MiXCR and lists one record per CDR3 protein. The profile covers 370,000 or so distinct CDR3 sequences, with around a quarter appearing a single time and more than 60% taken by the ten largest. Sequenced material: blood. Receptors were obtained from a man aged 45-65 years with Graves' hyperthyroidism. Both conserved end residues are part of each CDR3. Fields, in order: clone size, J gene, V gene, CDR3 protein. Only part of the rows carry a size: once, few, many, or a class if the clone is expanded.

abundance: once; j_gene: TRBJ2-7; v_gene: TRBV27; CDR3aa: CASSLSDRIYEQYF
abundance: few; j_gene: TRBJ2-2; v_gene: TRBV11-2; CDR3aa: CASRVPGGSTGELFF
abundance: -; j_gene: TRBJ2-7; v_gene: TRBV18; CDR3aa: CASSRQSDGEQYF
abundance: -; j_gene: TRBJ2-5; v_gene: TRBV5-4; CDR3aa: CASSLGGLASETQYF
abundance: few; j_gene: TRBJ2-7; v_gene: TRBV7-2; CDR3aa: CASSSNIRTDSYEQYF
abundance: -; j_gene: TRBJ2-7; v_gene: TRBV7-2; CDR3aa: CASSLEKSQAIYEQYF
abundance: -; j_gene: TRBJ1-4; v_gene: TRBV20-1; CDR3aa: CSASSISGTGDEKLFF
abundance: few; j_gene: TRBJ2-7; v_gene: TRBV20-1; CDR3aa: CSVQGQRTYEQYF
abundance: -; j_gene: TRBJ2-7; v_gene: TRBV20-1; CDR3aa: CSAPVWQGGTSGSYEQYF
abundance: -; j_gene: TRBJ2-7; v_gene: TRBV7-2; CDR3aa: CASSLLIPPYEQYF
abundance: -; j_gene: TRBJ1-2; v_gene: TRBV20-1; CDR3aa: CSARDLRVNGYTF
abundance: many; j_gene: TRBJ2-5; v_gene: TRBV7-9; CDR3aa: CASRRQAGVTKETQYF
abundance: once; j_gene: TRBJ2-7; v_gene: TRBV29-1; CDR3aa: CSVEPRGGYEQYF
abundance: -; j_gene: TRBJ2-1; v_gene: TRBV12-3/TRBV12-4; CDR3aa: CASRDTYNEQFF
abundance: many; j_gene: TRBJ1-4; v_gene: TRBV30; CDR3aa: CAWSGGTATTEKLFF
abundance: few; j_gene: TRBJ2-5; v_gene: TRBV6-1; CDR3aa: CASSSPDRPPATQYF
abundance: few; j_gene: TRBJ2-3; v_gene: TRBV6-4; CDR3aa: CASSDVAGGSTDTQYF
abundance: few; j_gene: TRBJ1-5; v_gene: TRBV29-1; CDR3aa: CSVQIPYQPQHF
abundance: -; j_gene: TRBJ1-3; v_gene: TRBV3-1; CDR3aa: CASSRSGTDGNTIYF
abundance: few; j_gene: TRBJ2-3; v_gene: TRBV19; CDR3aa: CATRLAGPDTQYF
abundance: -; j_gene: TRBJ2-1; v_gene: TRBV6-9; CDR3aa: CASSYRRGANEQFF
abundance: -; j_gene: TRBJ2-5; v_gene: TRBV6-1; CDR3aa: CASSGGRTRQETQYF
abundance: few; j_gene: TRBJ2-7; v_gene: TRBV29-1; CDR3aa: CSVEIAGGYEQYF
abundance: few; j_gene: TRBJ2-3; v_gene: TRBV20-1; CDR3aa: CSAGDIGRSLDTQYF
abundance: -; j_gene: TRBJ1-2; v_gene: TRBV20-1; CDR3aa: CSARVDVVEVGYSF
abundance: many; j_gene: TRBJ2-3; v_gene: TRBV7-3; CDR3aa: CASSPAPLKSQYF
abundance: few; j_gene: TRBJ2-2; v_gene: TRBV5-1; CDR3aa: CASRGQGFDTGELFF
abundance: many; j_gene: TRBJ1-2; v_gene: TRBV7-9; CDR3aa: CASSPEEGTYGYTF
abundance: -; j_gene: TRBJ2-7; v_gene: TRBV6-1; CDR3aa: CASSEALGGQVYEQYF
abundance: -; j_gene: TRBJ1-1; v_gene: TRBV6-1; CDR3aa: CASSEHRNTEAFF
abundance: few; j_gene: TRBJ2-5; v_gene: TRBV4-1; CDR3aa: CASSHPGLPQTQYF
abundance: -; j_gene: TRBJ2-3; v_gene: TRBV7-9; CDR3aa: CASIQGTPPLAQYF
abundance: few; j_gene: TRBJ2-7; v_gene: TRBV10-3; CDR3aa: CAISDFRGSSYEQYF
abundance: many; j_gene: TRBJ2-3; v_gene: TRBV20-1; CDR3aa: CSARDGRAHTDTQYF
abundance: -; j_gene: TRBJ2-7; v_gene: TRBV12-3/TRBV12-4; CDR3aa: CASTLQGTTPYEQYF
abundance: few; j_gene: TRBJ2-7; v_gene: TRBV5-5; CDR3aa: CASSLAYRGKDEQYF
abundance: -; j_gene: TRBJ2-2; v_gene: TRBV7-7; CDR3aa: CASSLALRETGELFF
abundance: few; j_gene: TRBJ2-3; v_gene: TRBV3-1; CDR3aa: CASSLWTTDTQYF
abundance: -; j_gene: TRBJ2-5; v_gene: TRBV29-1; CDR3aa: CSVGGTGMETQYF
abundance: -; j_gene: TRBJ2-5; v_gene: TRBV6-2/TRBV6-3; CDR3aa: CASRDVGSRLQETQYF
abundance: few; j_gene: TRBJ2-1; v_gene: TRBV7-9; CDR3aa: CASSLEGGRDEQFF
abundance: many; j_gene: TRBJ2-7; v_gene: TRBV10-2; CDR3aa: CASSETDRSEQYF
abundance: -; j_gene: TRBJ2-1; v_gene: TRBV12-3/TRBV12-4; CDR3aa: CASSFLRLAHYNEQFF
abundance: many; j_gene: TRBJ2-7; v_gene: TRBV6-5; CDR3aa: CASSYQTPGDSYEQYF
abundance: -; j_gene: TRBJ1-3; v_gene: TRBV12-3/TRBV12-4; CDR3aa: CASSLGLNTIYF
abundance: -; j_gene: TRBJ1-1; v_gene: TRBV27; CDR3aa: CASSLPPGSTTEAFF
abundance: few; j_gene: TRBJ2-1; v_gene: TRBV12-5; CDR3aa: CASGLVIRDEQFF
abundance: -; j_gene: TRBJ2-3; v_gene: TRBV2; CDR3aa: CASKRGSTDTQYF
abundance: -; j_gene: TRBJ2-1; v_gene: TRBV7-3; CDR3aa: CASSVAGAGGRNEQFF
abundance: -; j_gene: TRBJ2-3; v_gene: TRBV28; CDR3aa: CASSVSTSGSIDTQYF
abundance: few; j_gene: TRBJ2-3; v_gene: TRBV5-8; CDR3aa: CASSLANLAVSTDTQYF
abundance: few; j_gene: TRBJ2-1; v_gene: TRBV24-1; CDR3aa: CATGREGPGEQFF
abundance: -; j_gene: TRBJ1-5; v_gene: TRBV13; CDR3aa: CASSSQGFQPQHF
abundance: -; j_gene: TRBJ2-1; v_gene: TRBV6-1; CDR3aa: CASRDGWEFF
abundance: -; j_gene: TRBJ2-1; v_gene: TRBV6-1; CDR3aa: CASSTSGNGEQFF
abundance: many; j_gene: TRBJ1-1; v_gene: TRBV30; CDR3aa: CAWSQGAGEAFF
abundance: -; j_gene: TRBJ2-3; v_gene: TRBV2; CDR3aa: CASSETSGRSDTQYF